The clone carrying this TCR beta chain was detected many times. Researchers defined stable Graves' hyperthyroidism as no ophthalmopathy progression within 18 months. Uncontrolled infections, other autoimmune diseases, pregnancy or lactation led to exclusion of patients. Germline CDR1 SGHTA, CDR2 FQGNSA. The CDR3 loop spans 16 amino acids. V lost 0 bases, J lost 2 bases, and 11 bases lay in between. The CDR3 regions of TCR beta were amplified from RNA transcripts. The HTBI set primed first-round TCR CDR3 RT-PCR. TCRdb reanalysed the multiplex PCR reads using MiXCR and keeps one entry per CDR3 protein. The sample holds 500,000 to 700,000 distinct CDR3 sequences, approximately 15% seen once. This sample is drawn from a study of T cells in Graves' hyperthyroidism and ophthalmopathy.

The chain is built from TRBV7-2 and TRBJ1-3, with unresolved D. The specimen sequenced was blood. The TCR comes from a woman aged 18 to 35 with Graves' hyperthyroidism. CDR3 sequence reads: CASSLAVPGTGNTIYF. CDR3 in DNA: TGTGCCAGCAGCTTAGCGGTTCCAGGAACTGGAAACACCATATATTTT.